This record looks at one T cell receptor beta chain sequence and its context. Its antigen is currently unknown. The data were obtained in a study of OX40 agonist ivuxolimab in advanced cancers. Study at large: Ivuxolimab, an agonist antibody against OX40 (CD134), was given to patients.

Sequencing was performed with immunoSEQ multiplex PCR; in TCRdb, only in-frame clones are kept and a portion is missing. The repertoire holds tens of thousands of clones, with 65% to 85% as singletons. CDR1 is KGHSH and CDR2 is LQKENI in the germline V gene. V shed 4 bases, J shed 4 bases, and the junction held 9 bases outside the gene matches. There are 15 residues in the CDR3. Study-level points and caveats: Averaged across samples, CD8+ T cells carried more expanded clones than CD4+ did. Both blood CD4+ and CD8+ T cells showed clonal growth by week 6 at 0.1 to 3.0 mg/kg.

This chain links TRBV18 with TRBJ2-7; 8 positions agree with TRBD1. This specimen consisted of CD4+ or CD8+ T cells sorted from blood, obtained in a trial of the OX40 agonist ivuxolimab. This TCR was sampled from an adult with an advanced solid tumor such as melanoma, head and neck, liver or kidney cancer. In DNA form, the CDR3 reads TGTGCCAGCTCACTCCTCCGGGACAGGCCGTACGAGCAGTACTTC. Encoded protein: CASSLLRDRPYEQYF.